This T cell receptor (beta chain) was documented in a study of identical twins. Study-level findings and limits: Alpha sequences that were out-of-frame and twin-shared showed an excess of low generation probability. Zero-insertion analyses might be partly confounded by invariant T cells like MAIT and iNKT.

Between the trimmed V and J ends, which lost 4 bases and 15 bases, there was a span of 17 bases. The CDR3 consists of 12 residues. Germline CDR1 reads SGHTA; CDR2 reads FQGNSA. A word on this clonotype: Antigen: not known.

TCRdb re-called the 5' RACE reads with MiXCR, one entry per CDR3 protein. The table has under 800,000 distinct CDR3 sequences, about 20% seen once. Another study also made use of these data, one on T cells expressing NK-cell markers.

The receptor was derived from a woman between 18 and 30 years old in good health. Sample: PBMCs. The chain couples TRBV7-2 to TRBJ2-3; tentatively, D is TRBD2 (6 bases). The CDR3: CASSYLKGGGYF. The CDR3 nucleotides read TGTGCCAGCAGCTATTTGAAGGGAGGAGGATATTTT.